The source of this T cell receptor (beta chain) is a study of cytomegalovirus exposure and HLA in healthy donors (dated by TCRdb to the late 2010s). Describing the broader study: According to a later analysis, one platform produced both the 100 to 150 validation repertoires and the approximately 600 repertoires of the first cohort. In addition to the first cohort of hundreds of subjects, a separate validation cohort of some 120 different subjects was used. The study combined high-throughput TCR immunosequencing, statistical association of individual TCRs with disease status, and machine learning to predict cytomegalovirus infection status. The study was designed to test whether signatures of past pathogen exposure could be identified by cataloging public T cell receptors.

CDR1 and CDR2 were assigned from the germline V gene as SGHAT and FQNNGV. The CDR3 measures 17 amino acids from cysteine to phenylalanine. CDR3 DNA is the only sequence kept; it has 51 bases, read in frame from the first base. The germline V end is reduced by 5 bases and the J end by 5 bases; junction bases left unmatched: 15. The donors belonged to the validation cohort of around 110 subjects, which was separate from the approximately 660-subject first cohort. Library generation was performed with the immunoSEQ multiplex PCR assay. The original pipeline was this. A statistical classification framework was developed to diagnose cytomegalovirus status using the catalog of TCR beta chain sequences. TCRdb retrieved this table from immuneACCESS and kept in-frame rearrangements only. Not all clones are present; in checked studies, unresolved V genes account for under half, and no reason is known for the remainder. V, J and clone size derive from that table, while D and trimming were established from the DNA sequence. The sample yields about 140,000 clones; approximately 84% were counted once. More than 1.4% of the sample goes to the ten largest clones.

The investigation overall reported the following: Three of the identified cytomegalovirus-associated TCR beta chains were confirmed in vitro to be specific for cytomegalovirus antigens. All 130 or so repertoires were used to score co-occurrence in the validation cohort in a later analysis, because that analysis had no HLA typing for the cohort. A later analysis found that TCRs clustered in the first cohort also tended to co-occur in the roughly 110 validation repertoires, with approximately 93% of cluster scores above 0. A total of fewer than 200 TCR beta chains were listed by the study as associated with cytomegalovirus. In both the original and validation cohorts, the classifier was reported to diagnose cytomegalovirus status with high specificity and sensitivity. While some public TCRs were present in many individuals, most TCR sequences turned up only very rarely across donors. The authors suggested that the approach could potentially be extended to other disease states and immunological phenotypes.

Concerning this clone itself: Its specific antigen is unknown. No quality values exist for individual bases; no much larger clone is one base distant.

This TCR came from a woman in her 30s in good health and CMV-seronegative. The chain joins TRBV11-2 to TRBJ2-5; TRBD1 lines up with 9 middle nucleotides. The sequencing input was PBMCs. The sequenced DNA is TGTGCCAGCAGCACAACAGGGGTGACAGGGGGGAGGGAGACCCAGTACTTC. Translated, this is CASSTTGVTGGRETQYF.